These 32 T cell receptor beta chains were sequenced from one sample in a study of patients and donors after allogeneic stem cell transplantation. TCRdb reprocessed the RT-PCR reads with MiXCR, giving one entry per CDR3 protein. The sample carries about 960,000 distinct CDR3 sequences, roughly 18% recorded once. Sequenced material: blood, either unsorted or a sorted T cell fraction (not recorded which). Every receptor here comes from a human donor who was either an allogeneic HSCT recipient or a stem cell or donor lymphocyte infusion donor (not recorded which). It is not recorded whose cells these are; they may come from a transplant donor.

The chain carries TRBV12-3 or TRBV12-4 and TRBJ2-6, with 8 bases identical to TRBD1. There are 19 residues in the CDR3. The J segment lost 0 bases and the V segment lost 6 bases, leaving 13 bases of the junction unmatched. The CDR3 loop reads CASSSTPGTGISGANVLTF. DNA for the CDR3: TGTGCCAGCAGCTCTACTCCCGGGACAGGCATCTCTGGGGCCAACGTCCTGACTTTC.

The rearrangement links TRBV18 to TRBJ1-2, with 8 positions matching TRBD1. V lost 3 bases to trimming and J lost 0 bases; unmatched junction nucleotides: 6. The CDR3 runs 16 residues. The germline V gene has CDR1 KGHSH and CDR2 LQKENI. This CDR3 reads CASSPVQGAANYGYTF. The CDR3 nucleotides read TGTGCCAGCTCACCCGTGCAGGGGGCAGCTAACTATGGCTACACCTTC.

This clonotype was counted ten times or more. This sequence joins TRBV12-3 or TRBV12-4 and TRBJ2-2; tentatively, D is TRBD2 (5 bases). The CDR3 is 14 residues long. Trimming shortened V by 6 bases and J by 1 base, and 9 bases separated the two germline ends. The CDR3 is CASRGEGNTGELFF. CDR3 DNA: TGTGCCAGCAGAGGAGAGGGGAACACCGGGGAGCTGTTTTTT.

This clonotype was observed a handful of times. CDR3 loop: CASSGYEGQAPYEQYF. Written as DNA, the CDR3 is TGTGCCAGCAGTGGTTATGAGGGCCAGGCCCCCTACGAGCAGTACTTC. The chain couples TRBV27 to TRBJ2-7, with D maybe TRBD2 (5 bases). The V end lost 5 bases, the J end lost 2 bases, and 19 bases lay between the germline ends. The CDR3 extends over 16 amino acids. Germline V CDR1 and CDR2: MNHEY, SMNVEV (reference sequence).

The DNA for the CDR3 is TGTGCCAGCAGTTACTCCCGTAGCGGAAGGAGCTCCTACGAGCAGTACTTC. Encoded protein: CASSYSRSGRSSYEQYF. The V call is TRBV6-5, the J call TRBJ2-7, with a tentative D call TRBD2 (6 bases). V was trimmed by 0 bases and J by 0 bases, leaving 15 bases between them. Germline CDR1 is MNHEY and CDR2 is SVGAGI. The CDR3 is made up of 17 amino acids.

The chain recombines TRBV6-5 with TRBJ2-1, with D perhaps TRBD2 (6 bases). The germline V gene has CDR1 MNHEY and CDR2 SVGAGI. V was shortened by 0 bases and J by 4 bases, with 10 bases between the two germline ends. This CDR3 is built from 15 residues. CDR3 in amino acids: CASSYSERVYNEQFF. CDR3 nucleotide sequence: TGTGCCAGCAGTTACTCAGAGCGGGTTTACAATGAGCAGTTCTTC.

This rearrangement joins TRBV4-1 to TRBJ1-2, with D possibly being TRBD1 (5 bases). V was cut by 0 bases and J by 8 bases, with 16 bases left in between. This CDR3 spans 15 amino acids. In germline, CDR1 is MGHRA, CDR2 YSYEKL. The CDR3: CASSQEGPRVGGYTF. The DNA for the CDR3 is TGCGCCAGCAGCCAAGAAGGTCCCAGGGTTGGGGGCTACACCTTC.

This clonotype was counted only a few times. The chain carries TRBV5-1 and TRBJ2-1; 11 nucleotides line up with TRBD2. The CDR3 contains 14 residues. Per germline, CDR1 SGHRS and CDR2 YFSETQ. The V and J ends lost 1 base and 10 bases, in that order; junction bases with no gene match: 4. For the CDR3, the DNA is TGCGCCAGCAGCTTGACTAGCGGGAGATCAGAGCAGTTCTTC. Its protein is CASSLTSGRSEQFF. The entire variable domain, with the rest obtained from reference TRBV5-1 and TRBJ2-1, is as follows: KAGVTQTPRYLIKTRGQQVTLSCSPISGHRSVSWYQQTPGQGLQFLFEYFSETQRNKGNFPGRFSGRQFSNSRSEMNVSTLELGDSALYLCASSLTSGRSEQFFGPGTRLTVL.

Ten or more counts support this clonotype. The genes are TRBV28 and TRBJ1-1, with a possible D match to TRBD1 (5 bases). The germline V gene encodes CDR1 MDHEN and CDR2 SYDVKM. The CDR3 length is 17 residues. V dropped 5 bases and J dropped 0 bases, with 19 bases sitting between them. CDR3 bases: TGTGCCAGCAGTCCAATCAAGTGGGGGGAAGTGAACACTGAAGCTTTCTTT. Translated: CASSPIKWGEVNTEAFF. Filled out from reference TRBV28 and TRBJ1-1, the complete variable domain reads DVKVTQSSRYLVKRTGEKVFLECVQDMDHENMFWYRQDPGLGLRLIYFSYDVKMKEKGDIPEGYSVSREKKERFSLILESASTNQTSMYLCASSPIKWGEVNTEAFFGQGTRLTVV.

This clonotype was counted a few times. J is TRBJ1-6 and V is TRBV12-3 or TRBV12-4, with D possibly being TRBD1 (5 bases). Trimming removed 2 bases at V and 7 bases at J, with 12 bases between. CDR3 length: 15 amino acids. CDR3 sequence (DNA): TGTGCCAGCAGTTTAACAGTGGGACCAAATTCACCCCTCCACTTT. Protein product: CASSLTVGPNSPLHF.

This clonotype was detected a few times. The gene calls are TRBV7-2 and TRBJ2-7; no clear D. This CDR3 spans 14 amino acids. V was pared by 5 bases and J by 2 bases, with 13 bases between. From germline, CDR1 is SGHTA and CDR2 FQGNSA. CDR3 protein: CASSAMGGAYEQYF. In DNA, the CDR3 is TGTGCCAGCAGCGCGATGGGCGGTGCCTACGAGCAGTACTTC.

Written as DNA, the CDR3 is TGTGCCAGCAGCTCCCTTGGGACCTATGGCTACACCTTC. This encodes CASSSLGTYGYTF. The rearrangement uses TRBV9 and TRBJ1-2; possibly TRBD1 for D (5 bases). Germline V gene lookup returns CDR1 SGDLS and CDR2 YYNGEE. Trimming removed 4 bases at V and 4 bases at J, with 11 bases between. The CDR3 runs 13 residues.

This clonotype was counted ten times or more. The chain links TRBV29-1 to TRBJ1-1; 9 bases are shared with TRBD1. Germline CDR1 SQVTM, CDR2 ANQGSEA. Germline trimming cut 0 bases from V and 5 bases from J; bases unmatched to any gene: 4. The CDR3 spans 14 residues. CDR3 coding DNA: TGCAGCGTTGAAGACGGGGACAGGGATACTGAAGCTTTCTTT. Translated, it gives CSVEDGDRDTEAFF. Looking up the rest from reference TRBV29-1 and TRBJ1-1 gives the full variable domain: SAVISQKPSRDICQRGTSLTIQCQVDSQVTMMFWYRQQPGQSLTLIATANQGSEATYESGFVIDKFPISRPNLTFSTLTVSNMSPEDSSIYLCSVEDGDRDTEAFFGQGTRLTVV.

This clonotype turned up a few times. This chain joins TRBV2 and TRBJ2-1, with a possible D match to TRBD1 (5 bases). Germline V gene data show CDR1 as SNHLY and CDR2 as FYNNEI. V was pared by 4 bases and J by 12 bases, with 10 bases between. The CDR3 length is 11 residues. The CDR3 DNA follows: TGTGCCAGCAGTGGGACATCCGTGCAGTTCTTC. It codes for CASSGTSVQFF.

This clonotype has more than one count but fewer than ten. The rearrangement uses TRBV3-1 and TRBJ2-5; the D gene is possibly TRBD1 (5 bases). Germline V gene lookup returns CDR1 LGHDT and CDR2 YNNKEL (reference sequence). V shed 0 bases and J shed 7 bases, with 9 bases lying between them. CDR3 length: 13 amino acids. The CDR3 loop is CASSQETRGTQYF. CDR3 nucleotide sequence: TGTGCCAGCAGCCAAGAGACAAGGGGGACCCAGTACTTC.

J is TRBJ2-3 and V is TRBV5-1, with a weak D call TRBD2 (5 bases). V lost 4 bases, J lost 4 bases, and 13 bases lay in between. Germline lookup yields CDR1 SGHRS and CDR2 YFSETQ. CDR3 length: 14 amino acids. The CDR3 coding sequence is TGCGCCAGCAGCCTAAGCACTAGGGCAGATACGCAGTATTTT. Protein product: CASSLSTRADTQYF.

The chain carries TRBV29-1 and TRBJ2-1, with TRBD2 identical over 14 bases. Per germline, CDR1 SQVTM and CDR2 ANQGSEA. CDR3 length: 17 amino acids. The V gene end was trimmed by 3 bases and the J gene end by 0 bases; junction bases not matched to a gene: 4. CDR3 coding DNA: TGCAGCGTTGAGGGGACTAGCGGGGGAAGCTCCTACAATGAGCAGTTCTTC. Its protein is CSVEGTSGGSSYNEQFF.

There are a few counts of this clonotype. The chain has TRBV6-4 and TRBJ2-1; D is perhaps TRBD1 (6 bases). Germline V lookup: CDR1 MRHNA, CDR2 SNTAGT. Trimming stripped 8 bases from V and 4 bases from J, with 15 bases between. CDR3 length equals 14 residues. The CDR3 loop reads CASSKGQDYNEQFF. In nucleotides, the CDR3 is TGTGCCAGCTCAAAGGGACAAGATTACAATGAGCAGTTCTTC.

V and J are TRBV3-1 and TRBJ2-7; 7 bases are shared with TRBD1. Per germline, CDR1 LGHDT and CDR2 YNNKEL (reference sequence). Unmatched junction bases numbered 4, after V lost 3 bases and J lost 2 bases. There are 14 residues in the CDR3. This CDR3 is CASSHWDRPYEQYF. DNA of the CDR3: TGTGCCAGCAGCCACTGGGACAGACCCTACGAGCAGTACTTC.

The V gene is TRBV20-1, the J gene TRBJ2-3, with a possible D match to TRBD2 (6 bases). The CDR3 runs 15 residues. V lost 6 bases, J lost 2 bases, and 18 bases lay in between. Looked up from germline, CDR1 is DFQATT and CDR2 is SNEGSKA (reference sequence). CDR3 sequence (DNA): TGCAGTGCCACTTCCGGGACTGGGCCCACAGATACGCAGTATTTT. This encodes CSATSGTGPTDTQYF.

V gene TRBV27 combines with J gene TRBJ2-7; D unclear. CDR1 is MNHEY and CDR2 is SMNVEV in the germline V gene (reference sequence). V was clipped by 8 bases and J by 3 bases, with 14 bases between them. This CDR3 contains 13 residues. The CDR3 DNA is TGTGCCAGCTCAAAGAGACTCCACTACGAGCAGTACTTC. Its protein is CASSKRLHYEQYF.

J is TRBJ1-1 and V is TRBV7-8; D is possibly TRBD1 (5 bases). Per the germline V gene, CDR1 is SGHVS and CDR2 is FQNEAQ. Trimming stripped 0 bases from V and 0 bases from J, with 11 bases between. The CDR3 runs to 16 residues. The CDR3 nucleotides read TGTGCCAGCAGCTTAGCGGGGCGGGCAATGAACACTGAAGCTTTCTTT. This encodes CASSLAGRAMNTEAFF.

The chain employs TRBV3-1 and TRBJ2-7, with 13 bases matching TRBD2. Germline values: CDR1 LGHDT, CDR2 YNNKEL (reference sequence). The trim removed 4 bases at V and 3 bases at J, leaving 3 bases unmatched. This CDR3 has 15 amino acids. CDR3 bases: TGTGCCAGCAGCCGACTAGCGGGAGGAATCTACGAGCAGTACTTC. Protein sequence: CASSRLAGGIYEQYF.

This clonotype has ten or more counts. The chain joins TRBV20-1 to TRBJ2-5, with 7 bases fitting TRBD1. The length of the CDR3 is 15 residues. J gave up 2 bases and V 2 bases, and 8 bases lay outside the gene matches. Germline CDR1 and CDR2: DFQATT and SNEGSKA (reference sequence). CDR3 sequence reads: CSARSSVGQQETQYF. DNA of the CDR3: TGCAGTGCTAGATCTTCTGTGGGACAGCAAGAGACCCAGTACTTC.

The V gene is TRBV6-2 or TRBV6-3, the J gene TRBJ1-5; 8 bases are a match to TRBD1. Germline values: CDR1 MNHEY, CDR2 SVGEGT. V lost 5 bases, J lost 2 bases, and 11 bases stayed unmatched. The CDR3 runs 17 residues. CDR3 residues: CASSGPGTGLRNQPQHF. CDR3 coding DNA: TGTGCCAGCAGTGGTCCCGGGACAGGCTTGCGCAATCAGCCCCAGCATTTT.

This clonotype came up a few times. J is TRBJ2-7 and V is TRBV20-1, with 11 bases lining up with TRBD1. The CDR3 length is 13 residues. J lost 7 bases, V lost 5 bases, and 7 bases had no gene match. CDR1 and CDR2 from the germline V gene are DFQATT and SNEGSKA (reference sequence). The CDR3 reads CSAGGQGAGEQYF. The DNA for the CDR3 is TGCAGTGCTGGCGGACAGGGGGCGGGGGAGCAGTACTTC.

This chain links TRBV24-1 with TRBJ2-7; TRBD2 is a possible D gene (5 bases). V was pared by 1 base and J by 3 bases, with 15 bases between. CDR1 and CDR2 from the germline V gene are KGHDR and SFDVKD. The CDR3 is 16 residues long. CDR3 nucleotide sequence: TGTGCCACCAGTGATTTTCCAGCGGAGCAGGACTACGAGCAGTACTTC. Amino acid sequence: CATSDFPAEQDYEQYF.

Turning to this clonotype: One junction end does not reproduce the germline sequence, and a read error may be involved. V and J are TRBV29-1 and TRBJ2-4; D is possibly TRBD2 (6 bases). CDR1 is SQVTM, CDR2 ANQGSEA, per germline. CDR3 length: 14 amino acids. CDR3 sequence: CSVGGRTSNNIQYF. CDR3 DNA sequence: TGCAGCGTCGGGGGAAGGACCTCCAACAACATTCAGTACTTC.

This clonotype was seen more than once but under ten times. The rearrangement joins TRBV20-1 to TRBJ2-4; tentative D call: TRBD1 (5 bases). Germline CDR1 DFQATT, CDR2 SNEGSKA (reference sequence). The length of the CDR3 is 13 residues. V was cut by 6 bases and J by 1 base, with 10 bases left in between. CDR3 in amino acids: CSAMPGAKNIQYF. CDR3 bases: TGCAGTGCCATGCCAGGGGCCAAAAACATTCAGTACTTC.

The chain is built from TRBV4-3 and TRBJ2-1; unclear D gene. Germline V gene sequence: CDR1 LGHNA, CDR2 YSLEER. V was cut by 1 base and J by 4 bases, with 11 bases left in between. The CDR3 has 15 amino acids. CDR3 amino acids: CASSQVPGGYNEQFF. The DNA for the CDR3 is TGCGCCAGCAGCCAAGTCCCCGGCGGTTACAATGAGCAGTTCTTC.

The table lists this clonotype with a few counts. The J gene is TRBJ1-1, the V gene TRBV7-2, with D hard to call. The CDR3 has 14 amino acids. Germline lookup yields CDR1 SGHTA and CDR2 FQGNSA. V shed 5 bases and J shed 0 bases, with 10 bases lying between them. This chain's CDR3 is CASSPRPLNTEAFF. CDR3 DNA: TGTGCCAGCAGCCCGCGGCCCTTGAACACTGAAGCTTTCTTT.

This clonotype was picked up a small number of times. This chain links TRBV7-8 with TRBJ1-5; D not resolved. The CDR3 is 16 amino acids. Germline V CDR1 and CDR2: SGHVS, FQNEAQ. V dropped 1 base and J dropped 2 bases, with 12 bases sitting between them. CDR3 sequence reads: CASSLGAGSGNQPQHF. The CDR3 DNA reads TGTGCCAGCAGCTTAGGAGCAGGTAGTGGCAATCAGCCCCAGCATTTT. The whole variable domain, filled in from reference TRBV7-8 and TRBJ1-5, reads GAGVSQSPRYKVAKRGQDVALRCDPISGHVSLFWYQQALGQGPEFLTYFQNEAQLDKSGLPSDRFFAERPEGSVSTLKIQRTQQEDSAVYLCASSLGAGSGNQPQHFGDGTRLSIL.